This TCR beta chain derives from a study of PD-1 blockade in classical Hodgkin lymphoma. This clone has a single count. Here immunoSEQ multiplex PCR was the method, and the copy in TCRdb shows in-frame clones only, minus some. This sample has roughly 31,000 clones, with 65% to 90% found just once. No patient escaped relapse after autologous stem cell transplantation, and brentuximab vedotin exposure varied. Magnetic negative selection was used to purify CD4+ T cells from thawed PBMCs. The sample in question was CD4+ T cells from blood, obtained at baseline. The source is a human donor with classical Hodgkin lymphoma.

CDR3 DNA sequence: TGTGCCAGCAGTGCCCCTTTGACTAGCGGTCTGCAGTATTTT. As protein: CASSAPLTSGLQYF. The chain carries TRBV28 and TRBJ2-3, with 9 bases identical to TRBD2. CDR1 and CDR2 (germline): MDHEN, SYDVKM. The CDR3 sequence is 14 residues long. The V and J ends lost 5 bases and 11 bases, in that order; junction bases with no gene match: 11.